The sequence of this TCR beta chain was determined in a study of beta chain bispecific antibodies for T cell cancers. Looked up from germline, CDR1 is SQVTM and CDR2 is ANQGSEA. There are 17 residues in the CDR3. With 0 bases removed from V and 2 bases from J, the gap between germline ends came to 20 bases. This clonotype has ten or more counts. Its antigen remains unidentified. Via MiXCR, TCRdb re-called the 5' RACE reads, giving one row per CDR3 protein. This table has around 8,600 distinct CDR3 sequences, 2% to 2.5% appearing once. Whole-study results and caveats: In these mixed samples, most targeted TRBV reads derived from the leukemia cell line.

Expansion lasted 2 to 4 days, with either anti-CD3 antibody OKT3 or CD3/CD28 beads. The chain links TRBV29-1 to TRBJ2-7; D gene ambiguous. Sample: T cells from a healthy donor cultured with Jurkat leukemia cells, taken from a culture containing an anti-CD19 bispecific antibody. The origin of this receptor is a human donor in good health. Some clones in this sample may be carry-over from other donors' samples. The CDR3 DNA reads TGCAGCGTTGAAGATGGCAAGCTGACTGGCGGACCCTACGAGCAGTACTTC. It specifies CSVEDGKLTGGPYEQYF.